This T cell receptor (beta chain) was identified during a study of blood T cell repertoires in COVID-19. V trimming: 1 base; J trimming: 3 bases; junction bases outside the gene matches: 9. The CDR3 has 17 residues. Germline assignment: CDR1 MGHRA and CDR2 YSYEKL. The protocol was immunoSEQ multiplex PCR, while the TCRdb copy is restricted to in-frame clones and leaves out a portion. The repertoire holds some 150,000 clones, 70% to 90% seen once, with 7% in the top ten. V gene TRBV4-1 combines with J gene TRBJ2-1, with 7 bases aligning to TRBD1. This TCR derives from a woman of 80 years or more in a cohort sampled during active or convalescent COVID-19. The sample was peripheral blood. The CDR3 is CASSQGATGRNYNEQFF. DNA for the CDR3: TGCGCCAGCAGCCAAGGGGCGACAGGGCGGAACTACAATGAGCAGTTCTTC.